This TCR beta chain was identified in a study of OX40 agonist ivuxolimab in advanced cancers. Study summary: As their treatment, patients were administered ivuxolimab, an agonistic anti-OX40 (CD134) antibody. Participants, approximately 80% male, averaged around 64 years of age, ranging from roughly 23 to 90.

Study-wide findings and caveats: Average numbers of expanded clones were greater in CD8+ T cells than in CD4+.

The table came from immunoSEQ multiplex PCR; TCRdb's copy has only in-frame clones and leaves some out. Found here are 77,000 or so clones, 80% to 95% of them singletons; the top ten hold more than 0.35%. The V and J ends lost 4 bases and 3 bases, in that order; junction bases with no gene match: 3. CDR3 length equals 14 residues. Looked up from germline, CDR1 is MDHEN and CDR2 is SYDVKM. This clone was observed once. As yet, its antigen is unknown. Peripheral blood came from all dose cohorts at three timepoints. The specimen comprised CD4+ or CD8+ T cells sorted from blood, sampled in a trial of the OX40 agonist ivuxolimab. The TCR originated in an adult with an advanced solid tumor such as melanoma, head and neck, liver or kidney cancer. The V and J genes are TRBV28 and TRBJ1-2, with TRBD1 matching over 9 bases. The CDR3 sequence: CASSSGQGYYGYTF. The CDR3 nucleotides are TGTGCCAGCAGTTCCGGACAGGGGTACTATGGCTACACCTTC.